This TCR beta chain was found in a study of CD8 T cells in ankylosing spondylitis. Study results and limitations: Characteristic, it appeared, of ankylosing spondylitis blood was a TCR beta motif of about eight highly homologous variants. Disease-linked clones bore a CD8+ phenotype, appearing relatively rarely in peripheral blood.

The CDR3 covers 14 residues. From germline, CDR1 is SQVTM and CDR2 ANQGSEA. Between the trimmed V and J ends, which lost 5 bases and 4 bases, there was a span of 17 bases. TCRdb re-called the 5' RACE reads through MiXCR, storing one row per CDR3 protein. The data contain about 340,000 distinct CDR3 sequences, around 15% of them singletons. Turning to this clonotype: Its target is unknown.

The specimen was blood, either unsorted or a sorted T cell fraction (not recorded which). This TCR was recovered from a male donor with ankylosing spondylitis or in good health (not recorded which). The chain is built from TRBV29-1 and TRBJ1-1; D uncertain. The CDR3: CSVITDGLATEAFF. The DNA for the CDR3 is TGCAGCGTTATCACAGACGGGCTGGCCACTGAAGCTTTCTTT.